The 5 T cell receptor beta chains reported below all come from one sample, sequenced in a study of blood T cells in healthy people across ages. A second PCR, run for about 7 to 11 cycles, used a sample-barcoded 5' primer plus a J-beta primer mix. TCRdb reprocessed the 5' RACE reads via MiXCR and lists one record per CDR3 protein. This table has fewer than 700,000 distinct CDR3 sequences, around 43% appearing once. The sequenced material came from blood. These receptors were collected from a man older than 75 in good health.

This clonotype was counted a few times. V and J are TRBV28 and TRBJ1-5; 8 nucleotides align to TRBD1. CDR3 size: 16 residues. Germline assignment: CDR1 MDHEN and CDR2 SYDVKM. V trimming: 6 bases; J trimming: 0 bases; junction bases outside the gene matches: 7. The CDR3 reads CASSHEGQGSNQPQHF. The CDR3 coding sequence is TGTGCCAGCAGCCACGAAGGACAGGGTAGCAATCAGCCCCAGCATTTT.

This clonotype has more than one count but fewer than ten. The V gene is TRBV11-2, the J gene TRBJ2-3, with a possible D match to TRBD1 (5 bases). This CDR3 comprises 15 residues. Germline lookup yields CDR1 SGHAT and CDR2 FQNNGV. V dropped 5 bases and J dropped 2 bases, with 14 bases sitting between them. The CDR3 DNA follows: TGTGCCAGCAGCGCTCTAGACAGCAACACAGATACGCAGTATTTT. Translated: CASSALDSNTDTQYF.

CDR3 residues: CASSQEDPFLTDTQYF. CDR3 in DNA: TGTGCCAGCAGCCAAGAGGACCCTTTTCTGACAGATACGCAGTATTTT. The V gene is TRBV3-1, the J gene TRBJ2-3, with no clear D. The CDR3 consists of 16 residues. Germline V lookup: CDR1 LGHDT, CDR2 YNNKEL (reference sequence). Trimming cost V 0 bases and J 3 bases, with 13 bases left between them.

This clonotype has only a few counts. The rearrangement joins TRBV7-2 to TRBJ1-1; perhaps TRBD1 as D (6 bases). Trimming removed 5 bases from V and 1 base from J, with 17 bases in between. Germline lookup yields CDR1 SGHTA and CDR2 FQGNSA. The length of the CDR3 is 16 residues. This CDR3 is CASSRMAGAGNTEAFF. In nucleotides, the CDR3 is TGTGCCAGCAGCCGAATGGCGGGGGCCGGGAACACTGAAGCTTTCTTT. Using reference TRBV7-2 and TRBJ1-1 for the parts outside the CDR3, the full variable domain is GAGVSQSPSNKVTEKGKDVELRCDPISGHTALYWYRQSLGQGLEFLIYFQGNSAPDKSGLPSDRFSAERTGGSVSTLTIQRTQQEDSAVYLCASSRMAGAGNTEAFFGQGTRLTVV.

This clonotype was seen more than once but under ten times. V is TRBV6-2 or TRBV6-3 and J is TRBJ1-1; unclear D gene. The CDR3 is made up of 15 amino acids. Trimming took 6 bases from V and 5 from J, leaving 19 bases between them. The germline V gene encodes CDR1 MNHEY and CDR2 SVGEGT. For the CDR3, the DNA is TGTGCCAGCAGCCCGCAGGACGGCCTTTCGACTGAAGCTTTCTTT. This gives the protein CASSPQDGLSTEAFF.